A single sample is the source of the 20 T cell receptor beta chains below, sequenced in a study of T cells expressing NK-cell markers. TCRdb re-called the 5' RACE reads and shows each CDR3 protein once, DNA omitted. The sample data list a few hundred thousand distinct CDR3 sequences. Specimen: blood T cells: a sorted CD56 or NKG2C T cell subset, CD4+ or CD8+ T cells, or bulk PBMC T cells (not recorded which). These receptors all come from a man aged 18-70 years in good health.

The V and J genes are TRBV7-9 and TRBJ1-1; checking the TCRdb D call of TRBD1 is not possible without DNA. CDR3 length equals 16 residues. Germline V gene sequence: CDR1 SEHNR, CDR2 FQNEAQ (reference sequence). The CDR3 spells CASSQGQGAMNTEAFF.

The CDR3 sequence: CASSPVDARNYGYTF. The chain is built from TRBV5-1 and TRBJ1-2. The CDR3 covers 15 residues. CDR1 and CDR2 (germline): SGHRS, YFSETQ.

The CDR3 region is CASSHGTVPQETQYF. The chain combines TRBV18 with TRBJ2-5; TCRdb gives TRBD1 as the D gene, but with no DNA this cannot be confirmed. CDR3 length: 15 amino acids. The germline gives CDR1 KGHSH, CDR2 LQKENI.

CDR3 loop: CASSPPFGSETQYF. The chain combines TRBV18 with TRBJ2-5. Per the germline V gene, CDR1 is KGHSH and CDR2 is LQKENI. The CDR3 has 14 residues.

The rearrangement uses TRBV12-3 or TRBV12-4 and TRBJ2-2; TCRdb's assignment of TRBD1 cannot be checked, as there is no DNA. This CDR3 contains 20 residues. The CDR3 protein is CASSSPGTGPRSRTPGSCFF.

The chain employs TRBV20-1 and TRBJ2-2; absent DNA, TCRdb's TRBD1 call cannot be checked. The germline V gene has CDR1 DFQATT and CDR2 SNEGSKA (reference sequence). This CDR3 is 15 amino acids long. CDR3 sequence reads: CSAPRGRIRTGELFF.

The chain couples TRBV2 to TRBJ2-7; TCRdb indicates TRBD1, and absent DNA this call remains unverified. This CDR3 has 12 residues. Germline V gives CDR1 SNHLY, CDR2 FYNNEI. The CDR3 sequence is CAGAGTTYEQYF.

This chain links TRBV11-2 with TRBJ2-1. The CDR3 spans 17 residues. Germline V gene data show CDR1 as SGHAT and CDR2 as FQNNGV. The CDR3 protein is CASSQRPARGSYNEQFF.

The chain links TRBV4-1 to TRBJ1-1; TCRdb outputs TRBD1, but without DNA this stays unchecked. The V gene's germline CDR1 is MGHRA and CDR2 YSYEKL. The CDR3 totals 15 residues. CDR3 sequence: CASSQDRGVSAEAFF.

The chain is built from TRBV28 and TRBJ2-7. The CDR3 loop spans 14 amino acids. Germline V gene lookup returns CDR1 MDHEN and CDR2 SYDVKM. The CDR3: CASTQELSVHEQYF. The whole variable domain, remainder taken from reference TRBV28 and TRBJ2-7, is DVKVTQSSRYLVKRTGEKVFLECVQDMDHENMFWYRQDPGLGLRLIYFSYDVKMKEKGDIPEGYSVSREKKERFSLILESASTNQTSMYLCASTQELSVHEQYFGPGTRLTVT.

The chain has TRBV7-2 and TRBJ2-2; TCRdb calls TRBD2, which cannot be checked without DNA. Germline lookup yields CDR1 SGHTA and CDR2 FQGNSA. The CDR3 extends over 17 amino acids. CDR3 residues: CASSPGLAGGRTGELFF.

The V and J genes are TRBV9 and TRBJ1-2; with no DNA, the TCRdb D assignment of TRBD1 cannot be verified. CDR3 length: 14 amino acids. The germline gives CDR1 SGDLS, CDR2 YYNGEE. CDR3 protein: CASSTGPGAYGYTF.

This chain uses TRBV7-2 with TRBJ2-7; TCRdb gives TRBD2 as the D gene, but with no DNA this cannot be confirmed. This CDR3 comprises 15 residues. Germline V CDR1 and CDR2: SGHTA, FQGNSA. CDR3 in amino acids: CASSSNSGSGYEQYF.

This chain links TRBV5-1 with TRBJ2-4; the D call of TRBD1 rests on TCRdb alone, since no DNA is present to check it. Germline assignment: CDR1 SGHRS and CDR2 YFSETQ. This CDR3 contains 16 residues. This chain's CDR3 is CASSGQTGTTKNIQYF.

V usage is TRBV24-1 and J usage is TRBJ2-7; the TCRdb D gene call, TRBD1, has no DNA to confirm it. Looked up from germline, CDR1 is KGHDR and CDR2 is SFDVKD. The CDR3 contains 17 residues. This CDR3 reads CATSDRRGTGTSYEQYF.

The gene calls are TRBV5-1 and TRBJ1-2; TCRdb calls TRBD1, which cannot be checked without DNA. CDR3 length: 15 amino acids. Germline V gives CDR1 SGHRS, CDR2 YFSETQ. The CDR3 protein is CASSTGTVDVYGYTF.

V and J are TRBV6-5 and TRBJ1-1; TCRdb's D gene call, TRBD1, goes unchecked for lack of DNA. CDR3 length equals 17 residues. The germline CDR1 and CDR2 sequences are MNHEY and SVGAGI. CDR3 residues: CASSYSLMDREDTEAFF.

The chain carries TRBV11-2 and TRBJ2-5; as DNA is missing, the TRBD2 call by TCRdb cannot be tested. The CDR3 totals 16 residues. CDR1 and CDR2 from the germline V gene are SGHAT and FQNNGV. This CDR3 is CASSFGTSGGKETQYF.

The rearrangement joins TRBV6-5 to TRBJ2-1. The CDR3 is 12 residues long. CDR1 is MNHEY and CDR2 is SVGAGI in the germline V gene. The CDR3 spells CASSRKGNEQFF.

The J gene is TRBJ2-3, the V gene TRBV29-1; the TCRdb D gene call, TRBD2, has no DNA to confirm it. CDR1 is SQVTM, CDR2 ANQGSEA, per germline. There are 15 residues in the CDR3. CDR3 sequence reads: CSVGRLAGGTDTQYF.